One and the same sample provided the 27 T cell receptor beta chains below, sequenced in a study of response to subunit inactivated influenza vaccine. TCRdb analysed the RT-PCR reads with MiXCR anew, one entry per CDR3 protein. Among 450,000 to 550,000 distinct CDR3 sequences listed, about 25% were seen once. Sample: CD4+ T cells sorted from PBMCs, taken about 5 days after vaccination. These receptor sequences come from a man aged 45-65 years who received an inactivated influenza vaccine.

As concerns this clonotype: At one end, the junction sequence differs from germline, possibly due to a read error. The CDR3 coding sequence is TGTGCCAGCAACTTAGGGTCTAGCGGGAGGGCCTCCTACGAGCAGTACTTC. It is translated as CASNLGSSGRASYEQYF. The rearrangement links TRBV7-9 to TRBJ2-7, with 12 bases fitting TRBD2. There are 17 residues in the CDR3. Germline assignment: CDR1 SEHNR and CDR2 FQNEAQ (reference sequence).

This clonotype has more than one count but fewer than ten. The chain is built from TRBV27 and TRBJ2-5; D unclear. With 5 bases removed from V and 1 base from J, the gap between germline ends came to 14 bases. Germline assignment: CDR1 MNHEY and CDR2 SMNVEV (reference sequence). The CDR3 runs to 15 residues. CDR3 nucleotide sequence: TGTGCCAGCAGTCCACGATGGCACAGCCAAGAGACCCAGTACTTC. It is translated as CASSPRWHSQETQYF.

This chain joins TRBV10-3 and TRBJ2-1, with 11 bases fitting TRBD2. CDR1 and CDR2 (germline): ENHRY, SYGVKD. This CDR3 is 17 amino acids long. V shed 4 bases and J 2 bases; nucleotides not matched to a gene: 7. This CDR3 is CAISAASGRNTYNEQFF. Here the CDR3 DNA reads TGTGCCATCAGTGCGGCTAGCGGGAGGAACACCTACAATGAGCAGTTCTTC.

This clonotype was detected a few times. V usage is TRBV18 and J usage is TRBJ2-3; 13 bases map to TRBD2. V trimming: 3 bases; J trimming: 1 base; junction bases outside the gene matches: 4. Germline V gene sequence: CDR1 KGHSH, CDR2 LQKENI. This CDR3 comprises 17 residues. The CDR3 sequence: CASSPGLAGERTDTQYF. The CDR3 nucleotides are TGTGCCAGCTCACCCGGACTAGCGGGGGAACGCACAGATACGCAGTATTTT.

CDR3 region: CSVLGGRGSHEQYF. The CDR3 DNA is TGCAGTGTCCTAGGTGGCAGGGGAAGCCACGAGCAGTACTTC. This sequence joins TRBV20-1 and TRBJ2-7; the D gene is possibly TRBD1 (6 bases). The CDR3 runs 14 residues. V was trimmed by 7 bases and J by 5 bases, leaving 21 bases between them. CDR1 is DFQATT and CDR2 is SNEGSKA in the germline V gene (reference sequence).

The sample holds a few counts of this clonotype. The gene calls are TRBV29-1 and TRBJ2-7; D gene uncertain. Germline CDR1 is SQVTM and CDR2 is ANQGSEA. The CDR3 extends over 12 amino acids. V was trimmed by 4 bases and J by 1 base, leaving 8 bases between them. The CDR3 coding sequence is TGCAGCGTTGTCGGGTTATCCTACGAGCAGTACTTC. The encoded protein is CSVVGLSYEQYF.

A few counts support this clonotype. The chain couples TRBV24-1 to TRBJ2-1, with D hard to call. The CDR3 has 16 amino acids. V lost 0 bases, J lost 2 bases, and 10 bases lay in between. Germline V gene lookup returns CDR1 KGHDR and CDR2 SFDVKD. This CDR3 is CATSDLFPTTYNEQFF. The CDR3 region has the DNA TGTGCCACCAGTGATTTGTTCCCCACCACCTACAATGAGCAGTTCTTC.

This clonotype was counted a few times. The chain uses TRBV3-1 and TRBJ2-7; D may correspond to TRBD1 or TRBD2 (5 bases each). Trimming cost V 0 bases and J 0 bases, with 9 bases left between them. Germline CDR1 and CDR2: LGHDT and YNNKEL (reference sequence). The CDR3 sequence is 15 residues long. The CDR3 DNA follows: TGTGCCAGCAGCCAAGAGCCGGGGCCCTCCTACGAGCAGTACTTC. This sequence encodes CASSQEPGPSYEQYF.

In its sample, this clonotype was seen a few times. The CDR3 loop reads CASSQESLSNQPQHF. For the CDR3, the DNA is TGTGCCAGCAGCCAAGAATCGTTAAGCAATCAGCCCCAGCATTTT. The rearrangement uses TRBV4-2 and TRBJ1-5, with D unclear. The CDR3 contains 15 residues. Germline V gene data show CDR1 as LGHNA and CDR2 as YNFKEQ. Trimming removed 0 bases at V and 1 base at J, with 7 bases between.

The chain links TRBV28 to TRBJ2-5; 11 nucleotides agree with TRBD1. The trim removed 8 bases at V and 5 bases at J, leaving 10 bases unmatched. Germline assignment: CDR1 MDHEN and CDR2 SYDVKM. This CDR3 comprises 15 residues. Here the CDR3 reads CASDTGTGGFETQYF. The CDR3 coding sequence is TGTGCCAGCGATACCGGGACAGGGGGATTCGAGACCCAGTACTTC.

There are a few counts of this clonotype. At one boundary the junction diverges from the germline segment, which might be a read error. The genes are TRBV20-1 and TRBJ2-1; D ambiguous. The CDR3 length is 11 residues. The germline V gene encodes CDR1 DFQATT and CDR2 SNEGSKA (reference sequence). CDR3 bases: TGCAGTGCCCCAGACCCTCCCAACAAGCTCTTC. Protein: CSAPDPPNKLF.

There are many counts of this clonotype. The V and J genes are TRBV5-1 and TRBJ1-1; no clear D. The CDR3 covers 13 residues. Germline V gene data show CDR1 as SGHRS and CDR2 as YFSETQ. V dropped 4 bases and J dropped 3 bases, with 10 bases sitting between them. CDR3 nucleotides: TGCGCCAGCAGCCCGGTGGCTGACACTGAAGCTTTCTTT. It codes for CASSPVADTEAFF.

In this sample, this clonotype turned up a few times. This chain joins TRBV20-1 and TRBJ2-2, with 8 bases fitting TRBD2. The junction had 4 bases not matched to a gene; V was cut back by 2 bases and J by 5 bases. Germline V gene data show CDR1 as DFQATT and CDR2 as SNEGSKA (reference sequence). The CDR3 spans 14 residues. The CDR3 is CSARWTGGTGELFF. For the CDR3, the DNA is TGCAGTGCTAGATGGACGGGGGGGACCGGGGAGCTGTTTTTT.

The chain links TRBV12-3 or TRBV12-4 to TRBJ2-3; 10 bases align to TRBD2. With V trimmed by 5 bases and J by 3 bases, 8 bases remained unmatched. This CDR3 has 16 amino acids. The CDR3 loop is CASSPRTSGNTDTQYF. CDR3 in DNA: TGTGCCAGCAGTCCGCGGACTAGCGGAAATACAGATACGCAGTATTTT.

This sequence joins TRBV15 and TRBJ2-4; 10 nucleotides agree with TRBD2. Germline V gene lookup returns CDR1 LNHNV and CDR2 YYDKDF (reference sequence). This CDR3 has 20 residues. With V trimmed by 2 bases and J by 3 bases, 16 bases remained unmatched. For the CDR3, the DNA is TGTGCCACCAGCAGACCTCCCCAGCGGGAGGGCCCTCTGGACAAAAACATTCAGTACTTC. It specifies CATSRPPQREGPLDKNIQYF.

This clonotype was detected a few times. This rearrangement joins TRBV20-1 to TRBJ1-6; the match to TRBD1 covers 8 bases. The CDR3 covers 13 residues. CDR1 is DFQATT, CDR2 SNEGSKA, per germline (reference sequence). Losses at the gene ends were 5 bases for V and 10 bases for J; bases not matched to a gene: 7. The CDR3 DNA follows: TGCAGTGCTGGGCGGACAGGGCGGTCACCCCTCCACTTT. Translation gives CSAGRTGRSPLHF.

A few counts support this clonotype. The V and J genes are TRBV28 and TRBJ1-5, with 7 bases matching TRBD1. Germline CDR1 MDHEN, CDR2 SYDVKM. V was clipped by 3 bases and J by 7 bases; unmatched bases: 15. This CDR3 has 17 residues. Here the CDR3 reads CASSFRTGTAAGQPQHF. In DNA form, the CDR3 reads TGTGCCAGCAGTTTCCGAACCGGGACAGCCGCGGGGCAGCCCCAGCATTTT.

The V gene is TRBV11-2, the J gene TRBJ2-1; no definite D call. V was trimmed by 2 bases and J by 0 bases, leaving 11 bases between them. Germline-derived CDR1 and CDR2 are SGHAT and FQNNGV. CDR3 length: 16 amino acids. CDR3 residues: CASSLRVSGSYNEQFF. The CDR3 coding sequence is TGTGCCAGCAGCTTAAGGGTATCTGGCTCCTACAATGAGCAGTTCTTC.

The gene calls are TRBV27 and TRBJ2-5; TRBD1 agrees at 7 bases. Unmatched junction bases numbered 6, after V lost 2 bases and J lost 6 bases. Germline V gene lookup returns CDR1 MNHEY and CDR2 SMNVEV (reference sequence). The CDR3 covers 14 residues. CDR3 amino acids: CASSLETGSKTQYF. DNA of the CDR3: TGTGCCAGCAGTTTAGAGACAGGGAGCAAGACCCAGTACTTC.

This clonotype has more than one count but fewer than ten. This chain links TRBV12-3 or TRBV12-4 with TRBJ2-5, with D possibly being TRBD2 (5 bases). V was trimmed by 2 bases and J by 7 bases, leaving 11 bases between them. This CDR3 contains 13 residues. CDR3 DNA: TGTGCCAGCAGTTTAAGGGAGACGGGGACCCAGTACTTC. Its protein is CASSLRETGTQYF.

This clonotype appeared a few times. V is TRBV28 and J is TRBJ2-5, with D perhaps matching TRBD2 (6 bases). CDR1 is MDHEN, CDR2 SYDVKM, per germline. Trimming stripped 6 bases from V and 4 bases from J, with 15 bases between. The CDR3 loop spans 14 amino acids. CDR3 in amino acids: CASSFRDGGETQYF. The CDR3 DNA reads TGTGCCAGCAGCTTCAGGGACGGGGGAGAGACCCAGTACTTC.

This sequence joins TRBV7-2 and TRBJ2-3, with D perhaps TRBD1 (6 bases). The V end lost 3 bases, the J end lost 3 bases, and 16 bases lay between the germline ends. This CDR3 has 16 amino acids. Germline V gene lookup returns CDR1 SGHTA and CDR2 FQGNSA. Here the CDR3 reads CASSFYAGRGTDTQYF. The DNA of the CDR3 is TGTGCCAGCAGCTTCTATGCCGGCAGGGGTACAGATACGCAGTATTTT. Supplemented by reference TRBV7-2 and TRBJ2-3, the full variable domain reads GAGVSQSPSNKVTEKGKDVELRCDPISGHTALYWYRQSLGQGLEFLIYFQGNSAPDKSGLPSDRFSAERTGGSVSTLTIQRTQQEDSAVYLCASSFYAGRGTDTQYFGPGTRLTVL.

J is TRBJ2-7 and V is TRBV5-1; possible D gene TRBD2, 7 bases. Germline-derived CDR1 and CDR2 are SGHRS and YFSETQ. V lost 4 bases to trimming and J lost 3 bases, with 14 bases between them. The CDR3 extends over 14 amino acids. Here the CDR3 DNA reads TGCGCCAGCAGCGCGGGGGCCAGAGACTACGAGCAGTACTTC. Translating it yields CASSAGARDYEQYF.

This clonotype was picked up a small number of times. The chain employs TRBV11-2 and TRBJ1-2, with a possible D match to TRBD1 (6 bases). The CDR3 is 15 amino acids. Germline values: CDR1 SGHAT, CDR2 FQNNGV. The V gene lost 1 base and the J gene lost 4 bases, with 13 bases spanning the gap. Written as DNA, the CDR3 is TGTGCCAGCAGCTTAGTGGCGGCAGGGGCCTATGGCTACACCTTC. This encodes CASSLVAAGAYGYTF.

This clonotype was counted ten times or more. The V gene is TRBV4-1, the J gene TRBJ2-3; perhaps TRBD1 as D (5 bases). Between the trimmed V and J ends, which lost 3 bases and 5 bases, there was a span of 21 bases. Germline V gene lookup returns CDR1 MGHRA and CDR2 YSYEKL. The CDR3 has 17 amino acids. The CDR3 DNA is TGCGCCAGCAGCCAGATTGCGGACCCCCGGCAGGGAGATACGCAGTATTTT. It specifies CASSQIADPRQGDTQYF.

The chain uses TRBV7-9 and TRBJ2-6; weak D call: TRBD2 (6 bases). The CDR3 length is 17 residues. V lost 4 bases and J 0 bases, leaving 13 bases between the germline ends. Germline assignment: CDR1 SEHNR and CDR2 FQNEAQ (reference sequence). Here the CDR3 DNA reads TGTGCCAGCAGCTCTTCGGGACTGCGCTCTGGGGCCAACGTCCTGACTTTC. Amino acids: CASSSSGLRSGANVLTF.

This clonotype was found a few times. V gene TRBV18 combines with J gene TRBJ2-2; no reliable D call. Germline V CDR1 and CDR2: KGHSH, LQKENI. Deletions cut 2 bases from V and 2 bases from J, with 12 bases between. This CDR3 is built from 16 residues. CDR3 DNA: TGTGCCAGCTCACCAGCGTTTGCCGCTAACACCGGGGAGCTGTTTTTT. Its protein is CASSPAFAANTGELFF.